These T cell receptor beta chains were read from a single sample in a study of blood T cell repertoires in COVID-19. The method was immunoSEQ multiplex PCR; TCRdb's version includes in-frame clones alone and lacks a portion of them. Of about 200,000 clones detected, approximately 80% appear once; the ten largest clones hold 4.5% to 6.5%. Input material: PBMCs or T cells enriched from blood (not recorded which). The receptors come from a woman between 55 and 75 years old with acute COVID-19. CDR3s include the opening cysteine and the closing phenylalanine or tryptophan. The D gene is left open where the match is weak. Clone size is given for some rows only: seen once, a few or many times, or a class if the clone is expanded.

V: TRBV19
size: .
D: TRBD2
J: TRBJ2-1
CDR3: CASRRTSGGAAVRDEQFF
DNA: TGTGCCAGTCGTCGGACTAGCGGGGGGGCAGCGGTACGGGATGAGCAGTTCTTC

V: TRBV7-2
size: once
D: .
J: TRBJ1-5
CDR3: CASSLAMGVQPQHF
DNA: TGTGCCAGCAGCTTAGCTATGGGAGTTCAGCCCCAGCATTTT

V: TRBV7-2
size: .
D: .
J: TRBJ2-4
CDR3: CASSLALRGNKNIQYF
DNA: TGTGCCAGCAGCTTAGCGCTTCGGGGAAACAAAAACATTCAGTACTTC

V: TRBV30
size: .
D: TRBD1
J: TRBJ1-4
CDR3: CAWSPSTGTAYFNEKLFF
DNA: TGTGCCTGGAGCCCATCGACAGGGACCGCCTACTTTAATGAAAAACTGTTTTTT

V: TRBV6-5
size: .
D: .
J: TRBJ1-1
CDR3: CASSYRRETEAFF
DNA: TGTGCCAGCAGTTACCGTCGGGAAACTGAAGCTTTCTTT

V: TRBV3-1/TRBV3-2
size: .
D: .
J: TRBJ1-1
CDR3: CASSPIMAGTEAFF
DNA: TGTGCCAGCAGCCCAATAATGGCGGGGACTGAAGCTTTCTTT

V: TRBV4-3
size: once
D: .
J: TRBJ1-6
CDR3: CASSQEPQGAYNSPLHF
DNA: TGCGCCAGCAGCCAAGAACCCCAGGGTGCCTATAATTCACCCCTCCACTTT

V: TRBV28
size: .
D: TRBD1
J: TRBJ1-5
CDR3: CASNPHRGGPQHF
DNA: TGTGCCAGCAACCCTCACAGGGGGGGGCCCCAGCATTTT

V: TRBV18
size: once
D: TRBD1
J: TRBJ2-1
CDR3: CASSQTGGLYNEQFF
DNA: TGTGCCAGCTCACAGACAGGGGGCTTATACAATGAGCAGTTCTTC

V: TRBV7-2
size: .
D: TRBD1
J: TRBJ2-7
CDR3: CASSLLRDRALEQYF
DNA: TGTGCCAGCAGCTTACTCCGGGACAGGGCCCTCGAGCAGTACTTC

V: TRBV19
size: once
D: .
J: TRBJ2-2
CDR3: CASSFGGTVNTGELFF
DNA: TGTGCCAGTAGTTTTGGCGGGACAGTGAACACCGGGGAGCTGTTTTTT

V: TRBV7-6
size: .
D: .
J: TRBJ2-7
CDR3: CASSSVNSYEQYF
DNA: TGTGCCAGCAGCTCGGTTAACTCCTACGAGCAGTACTTC

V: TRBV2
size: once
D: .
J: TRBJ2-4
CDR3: CASSELPAVDIQYF
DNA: TGTGCCAGCAGTGAGCTCCCAGCGGTAGACATTCAGTACTTC

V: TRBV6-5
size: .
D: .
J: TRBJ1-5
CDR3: CASSLAGQPQHF
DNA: TGTGCCAGCAGTCTCGCGGGGCAGCCCCAGCATTTT

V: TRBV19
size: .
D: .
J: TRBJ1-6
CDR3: CASSISTANSPLHF
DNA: TGTGCCAGTAGTATATCTACAGCTAATTCACCCCTCCACTTT

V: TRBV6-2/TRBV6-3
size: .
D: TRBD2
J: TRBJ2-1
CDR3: CASSYERGHHSYNEQFF
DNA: TGTGCCAGCAGTTACGAGCGGGGGCATCACTCCTACAATGAGCAGTTCTTC

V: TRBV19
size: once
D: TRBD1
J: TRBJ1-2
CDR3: CASSITTGGSGYTF
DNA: TGTGCCAGTAGTATCACGACAGGGGGTTCTGGCTACACCTTC

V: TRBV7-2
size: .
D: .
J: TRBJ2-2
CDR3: CASSLDLVAGGELFF
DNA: TGTGCCAGCAGCTTAGATCTGGTAGCTGGCGGGGAGCTGTTTTTT

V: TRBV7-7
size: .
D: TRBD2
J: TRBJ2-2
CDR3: CASSSVAGSNTGELFF
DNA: TGTGCCAGCAGCTCCGTAGCGGGGTCGAACACCGGGGAGCTGTTTTTT

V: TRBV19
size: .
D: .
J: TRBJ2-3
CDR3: CASSLDWSNTQYF
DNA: TGTGCCAGTAGTTTGGACTGGTCGAATACGCAGTATTTT

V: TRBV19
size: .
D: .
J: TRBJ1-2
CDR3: CASSIKQNYGYTF
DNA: TGTGCCAGTAGTATTAAACAGAACTATGGCTACACCTTC

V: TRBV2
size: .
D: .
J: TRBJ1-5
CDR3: CASSDPRGNQPQHF
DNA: TGTGCCAGCAGTGACCCCAGGGGCAATCAGCCCCAGCATTTT

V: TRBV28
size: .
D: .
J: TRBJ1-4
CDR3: CASSSPGWFLTGKLNEKLFF
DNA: TGTGCCAGCAGTTCTCCTGGATGGTTCCTTACAGGGAAGCTTAATGAAAAACTGTTTTTT

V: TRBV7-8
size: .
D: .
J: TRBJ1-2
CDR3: CASSLSRARDGYTF
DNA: TGTGCCAGCAGCTTATCGCGGGCGCGAGATGGCTACACCTTC

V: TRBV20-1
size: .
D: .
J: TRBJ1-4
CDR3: CSASGGGDATNEKLFF
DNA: TGCAGTGCTAGTGGTGGAGGAGACGCAACTAATGAAAAACTGTTTTTT

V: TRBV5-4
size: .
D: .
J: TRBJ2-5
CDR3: CASSLGTMRGSETQYF
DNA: TGTGCCAGCAGCCTTGGGACGATGCGGGGTTCGGAGACCCAGTACTTC

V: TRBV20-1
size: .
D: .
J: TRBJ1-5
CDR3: CSASLAGGNQPQHF
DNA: TGCAGTGCTAGTTTGGCAGGGGGCAATCAGCCCCAGCATTTT

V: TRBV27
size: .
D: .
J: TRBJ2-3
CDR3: CASSTLPEGAQYF
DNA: TGTGCCAGCAGTACATTGCCCGAGGGGGCGCAGTATTTT

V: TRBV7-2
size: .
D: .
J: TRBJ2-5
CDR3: CASSFAYKETQYF
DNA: TGTGCCAGCAGCTTCGCCTATAAAGAGACCCAGTACTTC

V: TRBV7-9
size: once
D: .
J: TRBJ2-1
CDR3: CASSRGGGGSSYNEQFF
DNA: TGTGCCAGCAGCCGTGGCGGGGGCGGTAGCTCCTACAATGAGCAGTTCTTC

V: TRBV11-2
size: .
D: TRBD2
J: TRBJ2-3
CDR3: CASSLDQSGGADTQYF
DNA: TGTGCCAGCAGCTTAGATCAGAGCGGGGGGGCAGATACGCAGTATTTT

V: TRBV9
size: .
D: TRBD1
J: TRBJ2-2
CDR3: CASSAPTGEVTGELFF
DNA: TGTGCCAGCAGCGCCCCGACAGGGGAAGTAACCGGGGAGCTGTTTTTT

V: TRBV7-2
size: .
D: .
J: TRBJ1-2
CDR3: CASTPPGGPNYGYTF
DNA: TGTGCCAGCACCCCCCCCGGGGGACCGAACTATGGCTACACCTTC

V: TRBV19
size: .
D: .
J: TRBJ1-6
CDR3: CASSIVTGHNSPLHF
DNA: TGTGCCAGTAGTATTGTAACAGGGCACAATTCACCCCTCCACTTT

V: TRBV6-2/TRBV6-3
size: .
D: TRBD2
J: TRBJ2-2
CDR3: CASSLLAFPVGELFF
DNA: TGTGCCAGCAGTCTACTAGCGTTCCCAGTCGGGGAGCTGTTTTTT